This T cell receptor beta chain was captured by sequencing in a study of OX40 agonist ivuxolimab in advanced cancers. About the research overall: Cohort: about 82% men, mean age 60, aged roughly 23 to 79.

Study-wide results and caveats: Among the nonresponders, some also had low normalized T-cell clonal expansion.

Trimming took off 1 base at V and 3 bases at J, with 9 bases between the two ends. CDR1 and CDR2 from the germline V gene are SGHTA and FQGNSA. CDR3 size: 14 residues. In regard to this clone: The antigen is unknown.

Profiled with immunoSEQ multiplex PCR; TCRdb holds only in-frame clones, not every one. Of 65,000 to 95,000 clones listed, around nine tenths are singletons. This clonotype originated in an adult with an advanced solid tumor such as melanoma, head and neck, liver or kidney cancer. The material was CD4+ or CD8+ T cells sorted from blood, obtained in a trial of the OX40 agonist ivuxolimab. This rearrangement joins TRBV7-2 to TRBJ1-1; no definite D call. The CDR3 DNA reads TGTGCCAGCAGCTTAGAGGCGGGCTACACTGAAGCTTTCTTT. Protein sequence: CASSLEAGYTEAFF. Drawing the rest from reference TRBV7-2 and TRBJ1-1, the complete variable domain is GAGVSQSPSNKVTEKGKDVELRCDPISGHTALYWYRQSLGQGLEFLIYFQGNSAPDKSGLPSDRFSAERTGGSVSTLTIQRTQQEDSAVYLCASSLEAGYTEAFFGQGTRLTVV.